Sequencing of this T cell receptor beta chain was carried out in a study of blood T cells in healthy people across ages. V was trimmed by 5 bases and J by 4 bases, leaving 15 bases between them. The germline V gene has CDR1 MNHEY and CDR2 SVGEGT. There are 14 residues in the CDR3. It was with a sample-barcoded 5' primer and a J-beta primer mix that a second PCR of roughly 7 to 12 cycles was run. TCRdb re-called the 5' RACE reads through MiXCR, storing one row per CDR3 protein. The data hold under 1,000,000 distinct CDR3 sequences, with more than 35% observed a single time. Each donor had roughly 10 milliliters of peripheral blood drawn.

Sequences were obtained from blood. The origin of this receptor is a man older than 75 in good health. The chain has TRBV6-2 or TRBV6-3 and TRBJ2-7; D unclear. The CDR3 here is CASSPLSVGYEQYF. CDR3 coding DNA: TGTGCCAGCAGTCCCCTATCTGTGGGGTACGAGCAGTACTTC.